This T cell receptor (beta chain) was obtained from a study of CD8+CD57+ T cells in acquired aplastic anemia. As for the study in general: The sorted CD4+ and CD8+ cells yielded an average approximately 3.2 ug of DNA. For CD4+ cells, healthy donors had an average of around 9.9 million reads. Study results and caveats: It was found that 25 to 35 CD8+ CDR3 sequences were shared between patients and controls. For CD8+ Simpson's diversity, patients and controls showed no significant difference.

Researchers used genomic DNA as the template to profile TCR beta VDJ and CDR3. TCRdb reprocessed the reads via MiXCR and lists one record per CDR3 protein. The sample holds hundreds of thousands of distinct CDR3 sequences, 55% to 70% seen once. The CDR3 length is 14 residues. Germline CDR1 is SGHTA and CDR2 is FQGNSA. V was clipped by 6 bases and J by 8 bases, with 20 bases between them. As to this clonotype: What it recognizes is unknown.

This clonotype was sampled from a human donor in good health, serving as a control. Sample: sorted CD4+, CD8+, or CD8+CD57+ T cells (not recorded which) from PBMCs. This chain joins TRBV7-2 and TRBJ2-7; the D gene is possibly TRBD2 (6 bases). CDR3 sequence: CASSRAGRPDKQYF. The CDR3 region has the DNA TGTGCCAGCAGTCGAGCCGGGAGACCTGACAAGCAGTACTTC.